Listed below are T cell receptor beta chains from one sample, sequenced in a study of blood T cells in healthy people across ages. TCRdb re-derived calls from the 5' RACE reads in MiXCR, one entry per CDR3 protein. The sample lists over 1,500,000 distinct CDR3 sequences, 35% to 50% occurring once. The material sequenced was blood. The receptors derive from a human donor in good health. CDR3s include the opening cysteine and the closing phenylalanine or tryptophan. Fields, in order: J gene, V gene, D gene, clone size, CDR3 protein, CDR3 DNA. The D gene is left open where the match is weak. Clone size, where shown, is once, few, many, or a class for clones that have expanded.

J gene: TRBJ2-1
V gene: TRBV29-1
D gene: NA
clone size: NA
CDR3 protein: CSVGVTAGNEQFF
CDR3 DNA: TGCAGCGTTGGGGTAACAGCTGGCAATGAGCAGTTCTTC

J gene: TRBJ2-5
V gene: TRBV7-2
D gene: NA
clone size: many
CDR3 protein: CASSPFKETQYF
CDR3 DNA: TGTGCCAGCAGCCCATTTAAGGAGACCCAGTACTTC

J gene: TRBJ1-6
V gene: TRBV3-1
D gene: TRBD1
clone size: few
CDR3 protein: CASSPNRGNSPLHF
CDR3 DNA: TGTGCCAGCAGCCCGAACAGGGGGAATTCACCCCTCCACTTT

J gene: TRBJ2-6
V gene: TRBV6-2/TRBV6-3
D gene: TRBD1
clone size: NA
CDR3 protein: CASSPFPGQGRISGANVLTF
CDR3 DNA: TGTGCCAGCAGTCCCTTCCCCGGACAGGGACGGATATCTGGGGCCAACGTCCTGACTTTC

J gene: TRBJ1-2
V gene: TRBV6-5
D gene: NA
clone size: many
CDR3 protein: CASSYSADGYTF
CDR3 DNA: TGTGCCAGCAGTTACTCGGCGGATGGCTACACCTTC

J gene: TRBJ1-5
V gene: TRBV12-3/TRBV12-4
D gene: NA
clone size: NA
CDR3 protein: CASSPTGRYQPQHF
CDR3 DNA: TGTGCCAGCTCTCCAACAGGGCGATATCAGCCCCAGCATTTT

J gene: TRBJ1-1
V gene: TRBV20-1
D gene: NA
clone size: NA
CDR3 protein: CSARGDSTEAFF
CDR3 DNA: TGCAGTGCTAGAGGCGACAGCACTGAAGCTTTCTTT

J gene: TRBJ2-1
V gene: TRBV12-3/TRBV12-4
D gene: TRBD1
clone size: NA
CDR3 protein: CASSLEDFGTANYNEQFF
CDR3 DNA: TGTGCCAGCAGCCTGGAGGATTTTGGGACAGCGAACTACAATGAGCAGTTCTTC

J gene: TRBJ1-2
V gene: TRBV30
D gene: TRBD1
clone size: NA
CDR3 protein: CAWSVGQGRGYTF
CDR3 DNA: TGTGCCTGGAGTGTAGGACAGGGACGTGGCTACACCTTC

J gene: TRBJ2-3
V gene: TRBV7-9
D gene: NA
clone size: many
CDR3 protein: CASSHRQYTDTQYF
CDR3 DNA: TGTGCCAGCAGCCACCGACAGTACACAGATACGCAGTATTTT

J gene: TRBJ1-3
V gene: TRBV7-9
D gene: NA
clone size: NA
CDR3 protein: CASSPHKGGEVTRYF
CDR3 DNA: TGTGCCAGCAGCCCCCACAAGGGTGGGGAGGTAACCAGATATTTT

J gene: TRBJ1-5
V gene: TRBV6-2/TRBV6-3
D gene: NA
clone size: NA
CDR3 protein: CASSYKHQPQHF
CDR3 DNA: TGTGCCAGCAGTTACAAACATCAGCCCCAGCATTTT

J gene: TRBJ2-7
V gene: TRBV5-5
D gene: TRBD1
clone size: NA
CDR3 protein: CASSLARQGIYEQYF
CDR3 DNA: TGTGCCAGCAGCTTGGCACGACAGGGGATCTACGAGCAGTACTTC

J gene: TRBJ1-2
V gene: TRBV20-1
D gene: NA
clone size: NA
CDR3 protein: CSAPGQLANYGYTF
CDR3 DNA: TGCAGTGCCCCAGGACAGCTAGCTAACTATGGCTACACCTTC

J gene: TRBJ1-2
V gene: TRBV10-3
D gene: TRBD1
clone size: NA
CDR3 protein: CASRTGGENYGYTF
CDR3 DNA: TGTGCCAGCAGAACAGGGGGGGAGAACTATGGCTACACCTTC

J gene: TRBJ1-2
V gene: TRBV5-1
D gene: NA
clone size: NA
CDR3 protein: CASSLVAGAVGYTF
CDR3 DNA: TGCGCCAGCAGCTTGGTGGCGGGTGCGGTTGGCTACACCTTC

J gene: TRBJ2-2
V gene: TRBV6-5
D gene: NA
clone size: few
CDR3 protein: CASSTGSAGELFF
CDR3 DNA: TGTGCTAGCAGCACAGGGTCCGCCGGGGAGCTGTTTTTT

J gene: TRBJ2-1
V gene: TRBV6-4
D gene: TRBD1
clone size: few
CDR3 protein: CASSEGVGQGANEQFF
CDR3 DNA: TGTGCCAGCAGTGAAGGGGTAGGACAGGGGGCCAATGAGCAGTTCTTC

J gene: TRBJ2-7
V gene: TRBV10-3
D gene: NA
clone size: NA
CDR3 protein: CAIKGRIDEQYF
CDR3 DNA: TGTGCCATCAAGGGCCGGATCGACGAGCAGTACTTC

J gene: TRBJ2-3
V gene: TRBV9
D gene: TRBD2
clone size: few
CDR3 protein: CASSVVASGGITDTQYF
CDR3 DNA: TGTGCCAGCAGCGTAGTGGCCAGCGGGGGCATCACAGATACGCAGTATTTT

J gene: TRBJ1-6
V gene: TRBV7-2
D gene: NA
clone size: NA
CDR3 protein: CASSLNRGGSNSPLHF
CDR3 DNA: TGTGCCAGCAGCTTAAACCGCGGGGGCAGTAATTCACCCCTCCACTTT

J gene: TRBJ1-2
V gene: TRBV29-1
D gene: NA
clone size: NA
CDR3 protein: CSVSGLHTPGYGYTF
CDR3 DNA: TGCAGCGTTTCGGGACTCCACACCCCAGGCTATGGCTACACCTTC

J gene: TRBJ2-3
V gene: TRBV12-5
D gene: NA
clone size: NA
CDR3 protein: CASGFSGGQQESTDTQYF
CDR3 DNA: TGTGCTAGTGGCTTCTCCGGCGGACAGCAGGAAAGCACAGATACGCAGTATTTT

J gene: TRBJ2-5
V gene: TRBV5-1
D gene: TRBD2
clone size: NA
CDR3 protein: CASSLAGGGLQETQYF
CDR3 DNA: TGCGCCAGCAGCTTGGCTGGCGGGGGGCTTCAAGAGACCCAGTACTTC

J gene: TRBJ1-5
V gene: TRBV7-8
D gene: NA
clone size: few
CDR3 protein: CASSEEFFNQPQHF
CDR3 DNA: TGTGCCAGCAGCGAAGAATTTTTCAATCAGCCCCAGCATTTT

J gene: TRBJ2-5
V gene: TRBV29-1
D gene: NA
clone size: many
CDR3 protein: CSVDFDSQETQYF
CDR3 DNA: TGCAGCGTTGATTTCGACAGCCAAGAGACCCAGTACTTC

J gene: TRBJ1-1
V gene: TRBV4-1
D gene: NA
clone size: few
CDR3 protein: CASSQGPRTEAFF
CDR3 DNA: TGCGCCAGCAGTCAGGGACCGAGGACTGAAGCTTTCTTT

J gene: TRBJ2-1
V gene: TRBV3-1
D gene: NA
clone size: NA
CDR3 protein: CASSHLGVDEQFF
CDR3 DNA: TGTGCCAGCAGCCATCTCGGGGTCGATGAGCAGTTCTTC

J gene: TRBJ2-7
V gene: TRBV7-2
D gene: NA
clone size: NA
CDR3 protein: CASSLLQDSYEQYF
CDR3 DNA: TGTGCCAGCAGCTTACTACAGGATAGCTACGAGCAGTACTTC

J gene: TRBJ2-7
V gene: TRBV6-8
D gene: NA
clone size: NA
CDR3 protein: CASSWYRQGAYEQYF
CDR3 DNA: TGTGCCAGCAGTTGGTATCGGCAGGGAGCCTACGAGCAGTACTTC

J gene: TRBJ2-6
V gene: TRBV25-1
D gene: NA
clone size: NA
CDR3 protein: CATGLSGANVLTF
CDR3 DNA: TGTGCCACCGGTCTCTCTGGGGCCAACGTCCTGACTTTC

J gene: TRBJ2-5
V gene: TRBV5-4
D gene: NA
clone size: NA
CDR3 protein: CASSQSLTETQYF
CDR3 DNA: TGTGCCAGCAGTCAATCACTTACAGAGACCCAGTACTTC

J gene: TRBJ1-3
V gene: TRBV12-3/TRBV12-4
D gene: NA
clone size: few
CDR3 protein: CASSDTGRSAGNTIYF
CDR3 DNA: TGTGCCAGCAGTGACACAGGGAGATCGGCTGGAAACACCATATATTTT

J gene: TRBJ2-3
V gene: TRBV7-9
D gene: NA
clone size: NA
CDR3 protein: CASSLNSATDTQYF
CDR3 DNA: TGTGCCAGCAGCTTAAACTCAGCCACAGATACGCAGTATTTT

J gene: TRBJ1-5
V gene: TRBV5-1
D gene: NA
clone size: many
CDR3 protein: CASSVDNRDQPQHF
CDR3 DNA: TGCGCCAGCAGCGTGGACAATAGAGATCAGCCCCAGCATTTT

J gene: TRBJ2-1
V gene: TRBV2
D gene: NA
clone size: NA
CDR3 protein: CASSVVIYEQFF
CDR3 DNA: TGTGCCAGCAGTGTAGTTATCTACGAGCAGTTCTTC

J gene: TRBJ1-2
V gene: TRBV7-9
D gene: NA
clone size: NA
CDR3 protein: CASSSYDDSAEHGYTF
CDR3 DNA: TGTGCCAGCAGCTCTTACGATGACAGCGCAGAGCATGGCTACACCTTC

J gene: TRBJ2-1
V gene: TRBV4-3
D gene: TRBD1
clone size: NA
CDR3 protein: CASSQDRDRVGNEQFF
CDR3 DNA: TGCGCCAGCAGCCAAGACCGGGACAGGGTAGGGAATGAGCAGTTCTTC

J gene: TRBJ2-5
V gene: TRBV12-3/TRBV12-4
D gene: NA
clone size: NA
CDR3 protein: CASSLGLGLGETQYF
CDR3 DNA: TGTGCCAGCAGTTTAGGGCTGGGTTTAGGGGAGACCCAGTACTTC

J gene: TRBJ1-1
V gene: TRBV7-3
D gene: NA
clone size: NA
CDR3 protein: CASLPTGTEAFF
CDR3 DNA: TGTGCCAGCCTCCCGACGGGAACTGAAGCTTTCTTT

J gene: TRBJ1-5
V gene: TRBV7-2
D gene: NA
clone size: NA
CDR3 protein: CASSPKISGGGNQPQHF
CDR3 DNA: TGTGCCAGCAGCCCCAAGATCTCGGGTGGAGGCAATCAGCCCCAGCATTTT